This T cell receptor beta chain is from a study of T-cell reconstitution after alpha-beta-depleted transplantation in children. The sample holds a few counts of this clonotype. The TCRbeta library incorporated unique molecular identifiers. TCRdb re-derived calls from the PCR reads in MiXCR, one entry per CDR3 protein. Here the sample spans some 500,000 distinct CDR3 sequences, around 19% being singletons. Germline V lookup: CDR1 SGHDT, CDR2 YYEEEE. V lost 4 bases and J 5 bases, leaving 10 bases between the germline ends. The CDR3 contains 12 residues. This material consisted of PBMCs from the stem cell graft donor, taken from the stem cell graft. The receptor was isolated from a human donor who donated a stem cell graft to a child with acute lymphoblastic leukemia. The chain combines TRBV5-6 with TRBJ2-7; D gene uncertain. CDR3 sequence reads: CASSLLLDEQYF. In DNA, the CDR3 is TGTGCCAGCAGCCTCTTGTTGGACGAGCAGTACTTC.